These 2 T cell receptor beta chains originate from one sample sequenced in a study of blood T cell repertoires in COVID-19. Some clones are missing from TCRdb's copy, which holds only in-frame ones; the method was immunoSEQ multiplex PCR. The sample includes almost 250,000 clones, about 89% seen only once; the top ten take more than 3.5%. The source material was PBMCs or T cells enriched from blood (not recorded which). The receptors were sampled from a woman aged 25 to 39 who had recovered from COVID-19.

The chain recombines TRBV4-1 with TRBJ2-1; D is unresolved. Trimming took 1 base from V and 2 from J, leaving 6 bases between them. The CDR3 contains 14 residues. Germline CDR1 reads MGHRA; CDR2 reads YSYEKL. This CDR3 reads CASSQAYTYNEQFF. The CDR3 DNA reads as TGCGCCAGCAGCCAAGCGTATACCTACAATGAGCAGTTCTTC.

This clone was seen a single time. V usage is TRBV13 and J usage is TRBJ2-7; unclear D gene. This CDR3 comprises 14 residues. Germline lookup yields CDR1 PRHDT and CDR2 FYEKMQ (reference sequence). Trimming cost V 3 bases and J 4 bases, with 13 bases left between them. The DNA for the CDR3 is TGTGCCAGCAGCTTTTACGGGTTGAGTTACGAGCAGTACTTC. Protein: CASSFYGLSYEQYF.